Below are 7 T cell receptor beta chains sequenced from a single sample in a study of control samples from healthy donors and cancer patients. Sequenced by immunoSEQ multiplex PCR; TCRdb stores in-frame clones only, minus some. The sample lists roughly 27,000 clones, approximately 91% occurring once. Sequenced input: PBMCs. Every receptor here comes from a man aged 45-65 years with lung cancer.

The chain employs TRBV3-1 (or the pseudogene TRBV3-2) and TRBJ1-2, with 8 bases fitting TRBD1. The CDR3 is 13 amino acids. Per germline, CDR1 LGHDT and CDR2 YNNKEL (reference sequence). Unmatched junction bases numbered 7, after V lost 4 bases and J lost 9 bases. In DNA form, the CDR3 reads TGTGCCAGCAGCCGAGGACAGGGTGGGAGCTACACCTTC. Translated: CASSRGQGGSYTF.

The genes are TRBV13 and TRBJ2-5; D not resolved. The germline V and J ends were trimmed by 2 bases and 7 bases, with 8 bases remaining between them. The germline gives CDR1 PRHDT, CDR2 FYEKMQ (reference sequence). The CDR3 covers 12 residues. CDR3 DNA sequence: TGTGCCAGCAGCTTAAACCTCGGGACCCAGTACTTC. Translating it yields CASSLNLGTQYF.

V and J are TRBV9 and TRBJ1-6; a weak D match, TRBD1 (6 bases). The CDR3 extends over 17 amino acids. Per germline, CDR1 SGDLS and CDR2 YYNGEE. V was pared by 0 bases and J by 5 bases, with 15 bases between. The CDR3 spells CASSVEGRGINNSPLHF. In nucleotides, the CDR3 is TGTGCCAGCAGCGTAGAGGGCAGGGGTATCAATAATTCACCCCTCCACTTT.

The DNA of the CDR3 is TGTGCCAGCAGCTTAGGCCTCCCTGTGACCGAAGCTTTCTTT. Protein sequence: CASSLGLPVTEAFF. The rearrangement links TRBV13 to TRBJ1-1; D unresolved. The CDR3 totals 14 residues. Germline V gives CDR1 PRHDT, CDR2 FYEKMQ (reference sequence). V was trimmed by 0 bases and J by 8 bases, leaving 13 bases between them.

The chain is built from TRBV9 and TRBJ1-2; unclear D gene. CDR1 and CDR2 (germline): SGDLS, YYNGEE. CDR3 length: 11 residues. V was shortened by 3 bases and J by 7 bases, with 7 bases between the two germline ends. This chain's CDR3 is CASSADGGYTF. CDR3 in DNA: TGTGCCAGCAGCGCGGATGGTGGCTACACCTTC. The entire variable domain, with the rest obtained from reference TRBV9 and TRBJ1-2, is as follows: DSGVTQTPKHLITATGQRVTLRCSPRSGDLSVYWYQQSLDQGLQFLIQYYNGEERAKGNILERFSAQQFPDLHSELNLSSLELGDSALYFCASSADGGYTFGSGTRLTVV.

The V and J genes are TRBV7-3 and TRBJ2-2; D unclear. This CDR3 is 13 amino acids long. Deletions cut 6 bases from V and 5 bases from J, with 10 bases between. Germline V gene lookup returns CDR1 SGHTA and CDR2 FQGTGA. CDR3 residues: CASRPINTGELFF. For the CDR3, the DNA is TGTGCCAGCAGGCCAATTAATACCGGGGAGCTGTTTTTT.

DNA of the CDR3: TGTGCCAGCAGTTACTCCGCAGGGGTGAGCGAGCAGTACTTC. It codes for CASSYSAGVSEQYF. The chain recombines TRBV6-6 with TRBJ2-7; TRBD1 is a possible D gene (6 bases). The CDR3 is made up of 14 amino acids. Per the germline V gene, CDR1 is MNHNY and CDR2 is SVGAGI (reference sequence). Trimming pared 0 bases from V and 6 bases from J, leaving 12 bases between.